Detailed here is one TCR beta chain. Its antigen is not known. The data belong to a study of response to subunit inactivated influenza vaccine. TCRdb analysed the RT-PCR reads with MiXCR anew, one entry per CDR3 protein. The sample comprises almost 600,000 distinct CDR3 sequences, 14% of which are singletons, and approximately 12% rests with the top ten. Germline V lookup: CDR1 MNHEY, CDR2 SVGEGT. Trimming left V 7 bases short and J 6 bases short, with 8 bases between. CDR3 length equals 11 residues. The study, taken as a whole, reports: Authors suggested that a seasonal influenza vaccination recruits few new T cells each time.

This sample comprised PBMCs from blood, obtained 11 to 12 days after vaccination. The receptor was isolated from a man aged 50-59 years who received an inactivated influenza vaccine. V is TRBV6-2 or TRBV6-3 and J is TRBJ2-3; D is unclear. CDR3 DNA sequence: TGTGCCAGCATTCCCGAGGATACGCAGTATTTT. Protein sequence: CASIPEDTQYF.